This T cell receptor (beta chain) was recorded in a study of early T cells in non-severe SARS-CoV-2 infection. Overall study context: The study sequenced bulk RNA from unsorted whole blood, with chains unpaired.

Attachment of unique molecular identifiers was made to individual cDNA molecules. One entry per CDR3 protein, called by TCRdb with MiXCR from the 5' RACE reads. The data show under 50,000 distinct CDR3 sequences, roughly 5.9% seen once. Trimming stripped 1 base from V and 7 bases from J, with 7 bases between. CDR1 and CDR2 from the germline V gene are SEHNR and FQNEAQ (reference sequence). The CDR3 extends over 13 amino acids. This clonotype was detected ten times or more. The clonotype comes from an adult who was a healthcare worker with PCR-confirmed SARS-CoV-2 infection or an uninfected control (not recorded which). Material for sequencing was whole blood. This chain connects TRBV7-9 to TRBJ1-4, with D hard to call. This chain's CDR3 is CASSLGRGEKLFF. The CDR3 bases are TGTGCCAGCAGCTTAGGTCGGGGTGAAAAACTGTTTTTT. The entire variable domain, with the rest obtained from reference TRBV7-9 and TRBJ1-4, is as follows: DTGVSQNPRHKITKRGQNVTFRCDPISEHNRLYWYRQTLGQGPEFLTYFQNEAQLEKSRLLSDRFSAERPKGSFSTLEIQRTEQGDSAMYLCASSLGRGEKLFFGSGTQLSVL.